This T cell receptor (beta chain) was found in a study of spatial heterogeneity in lung cancer. As for the study in general: Donation came from over 60 patients with untreated early-stage non-small cell lung cancer. Sequencing of follow-up PBMC samples took place when they were available, at a median of around 2 years after resection. General observations from the study: Circulating ubiquitous expanded tumor TCRs were observed more frequently at resection than at follow-up.

Ten or more counts support this clonotype. The antigen is unknown. Time point noted: blood at routine non-recurrence follow-up after resection. Sequencing of whole RNA from tumor, nontumor lung or frozen PBMC involved no sorting. One entry per CDR3 protein results from TCRdb running MiXCR on the 5' RACE reads. The sample has about 52,000 distinct CDR3 sequences, 6.5% to 7.5% seen once. The sequence derives from a female donor with early-stage non-small cell lung cancer. This specimen was PBMCs, taken at follow-up.

Written as DNA, the CDR3 is TGTGCCAGTAGTAACCGGGACGCAAAAGAGACCCAGTACTTC. Protein: CASSNRDAKETQYF. V gene TRBV19 combines with J gene TRBJ2-5; either TRBD1 or TRBD2 may fit D (5 bases each). In germline, CDR1 is LNHDA, CDR2 SQIVND (reference sequence). The length of the CDR3 is 14 residues. Trimming pared 4 bases from V and 3 bases from J, leaving 12 bases between.